The 20 T cell receptor beta chains below were found in one sample sequenced in a study of cytomegalovirus exposure and HLA in healthy donors. Sequencing was performed with immunoSEQ multiplex PCR; in TCRdb, only in-frame clones are kept and a portion is missing. The sample has about 88,000 clones; roughly 83% are singletons. Sequenced: PBMCs. The receptors come from a woman aged 18-35 years in good health and CMV-seropositive.

The rearrangement uses TRBV19 and TRBJ1-5; tentatively, D is TRBD1 (6 bases). Germline V gene lookup returns CDR1 LNHDA and CDR2 SQIVND (reference sequence). The CDR3 has 13 amino acids. Deletions cut 5 bases from V and 6 bases from J, with 11 bases between. The CDR3 sequence: CASSPTGFQPQHF. CDR3 bases: TGTGCCAGTAGTCCAACAGGGTTTCAGCCCCAGCATTTT.

The gene calls are TRBV4-1 and TRBJ2-7, with 7 bases identical to TRBD2. V shed 1 base and J 7 bases; nucleotides not matched to a gene: 13. The CDR3 is 16 amino acids. Looked up from germline, CDR1 is MGHRA and CDR2 is YSYEKL. CDR3 sequence: CASSQGWRGTPGEQYF. The CDR3 nucleotides read TGCGCCAGCAGCCAAGGTTGGCGGGGGACCCCCGGAGAGCAGTACTTC.

The chain couples TRBV7-2 to TRBJ1-5; D unclear. V was cut by 7 bases and J by 6 bases, with 22 bases left in between. Germline loops: CDR1 SGHTA, CDR2 FQGNSA. The CDR3 is 16 residues long. The CDR3 spells CASNLHSLLEIQPQHF. The CDR3 DNA follows: TGTGCCAGCAACTTGCACTCTCTGTTGGAGATTCAGCCCCAGCATTTT.

This clone was counted between two and nine times. The chain couples TRBV27 to TRBJ2-5, with TRBD1 matching over 7 bases. V trimming: 5 bases; J trimming: 4 bases; junction bases outside the gene matches: 10. Germline CDR1 MNHEY, CDR2 SMNVEV (reference sequence). This CDR3 spans 15 amino acids. The CDR3 sequence: CASSPPGTEIETQYF. Written as DNA, the CDR3 is TGTGCCAGCAGTCCCCCCGGGACAGAAATAGAGACCCAGTACTTC.

V usage is TRBV28 and J usage is TRBJ2-5, with 9 bases fitting TRBD1. Trimming removed 6 bases from V and 4 bases from J; junction bases left unmatched: 9. From germline, CDR1 is MDHEN and CDR2 SYDVKM. The CDR3 contains 15 residues. The CDR3 coding sequence is TGTGCCAGCAGGGCAGGGACAGGGAAGGGAGAGACCCAGTACTTC. Protein: CASRAGTGKGETQYF.

The chain recombines TRBV4-1 with TRBJ1-2; TRBD1 matches at 8 bases. The J segment lost 4 bases and the V segment lost 0 bases, leaving 13 bases of the junction unmatched. The V gene's germline CDR1 is MGHRA and CDR2 YSYEKL. This CDR3 spans 18 amino acids. CDR3 coding DNA: TGCGCCAGCAGCCAAGATTTTCGTATCAGGGGGCGCGGCTATGGCTACACCTTC. Its protein is CASSQDFRIRGRGYGYTF.

This chain joins TRBV6-5 and TRBJ2-5; D perhaps matches TRBD2 (5 bases). The germline CDR1 and CDR2 sequences are MNHEY and SVGAGI. Trimming shortened V by 0 bases and J by 2 bases, and 13 bases separated the two germline ends. The CDR3 is 16 amino acids. CDR3 coding DNA: TGTGCCAGCAGTTACTCCACGGAGGTGAGACAAGAGACCCAGTACTTC. It codes for CASSYSTEVRQETQYF.

This rearrangement joins TRBV27 to TRBJ2-1, with D hard to call. Germline-derived CDR1 and CDR2 are MNHEY and SMNVEV (reference sequence). This CDR3 spans 14 amino acids. The V end was cut by 4 bases, the J end by 4 bases, with 11 bases between. CDR3 in DNA: TGTGCCAGCAGTTACAGTTCGAAGTACAATGAGCAGTTCTTC. It translates to CASSYSSKYNEQFF.

This clone has a handful of counts. This rearrangement joins TRBV7-6 to TRBJ2-7; 9 bases are shared with TRBD1. J lost 3 bases, V lost 1 base, and 7 bases had no gene match. Germline CDR1 and CDR2: SGHVS and FNYEAQ. The CDR3 is 16 residues long. DNA of the CDR3: TGTGCCAGCAGCTTAGGGGAGAAGACAGGGGGCTACGAGCAGTACTTC. Its translation is CASSLGEKTGGYEQYF.

The rearrangement links TRBV28 to TRBJ2-3; no clear D gene. Trimming removed 6 bases at V and 6 bases at J, with 7 bases between. Germline V lookup: CDR1 MDHEN, CDR2 SYDVKM. The CDR3 is 11 amino acids. CDR3 DNA sequence: TGTGCCAGCAGGAAGGAGGATACGCAGTATTTT. Its translation: CASRKEDTQYF.

The V and J genes are TRBV29-1 and TRBJ2-2; 10 positions match TRBD1. With 3 bases clipped from V and 5 bases from J, the junction kept 3 bases outside the gene matches. The CDR3 totals 14 residues. The germline CDR1 and CDR2 sequences are SQVTM and ANQGSEA. This chain's CDR3 is CSVETDRGTGELFF. The CDR3 coding sequence is TGCAGCGTTGAGACGGACAGGGGGACCGGGGAGCTGTTTTTT.

The J gene is TRBJ1-1, the V gene TRBV2; D perhaps matches TRBD1 (5 bases). Germline lookup yields CDR1 SNHLY and CDR2 FYNNEI. Trimming cost V 7 bases and J 1 base, with 10 bases left between them. CDR3 length equals 13 residues. The CDR3 region is CASKGGENTEAFF. CDR3 sequence (DNA): TGTGCCAGCAAGGGAGGGGAGAACACTGAAGCTTTCTTT.

This rearrangement joins TRBV18 to TRBJ1-1, with 7 bases lining up with TRBD1. Losses at the gene ends were 5 bases for V and 12 bases for J; bases not matched to a gene: 18. Germline V gene data show CDR1 as KGHSH and CDR2 as LQKENI. The CDR3 is 15 amino acids. This CDR3 reads CASSVTGVGNVFTFF. The CDR3, as DNA: TGTGCCAGCTCAGTCACAGGGGTCGGAAACGTTTTTACTTTCTTT. Supplemented by reference TRBV18 and TRBJ1-1, the full variable domain reads NAGVMQNPRHLVRRRGQEARLRCSPMKGHSHVYWYRQLPEEGLKFMVYLQKENIIDESGMPKERFSAEFPKEGPSILRIQQVVRGDSAAYFCASSVTGVGNVFTFFGQGTRLTVV.

This clone was counted a few times. Compared with germline, one end of the junction differs, possibly owing to a read error. The chain employs TRBV7-2 and TRBJ2-7, with TRBD2 matching over 14 bases. This CDR3 comprises 15 residues. CDR1 SGHTA and CDR2 FQGNSA come from the germline V gene. The CDR3 coding sequence is TGCGCCAGCAGCCAAGGACTAGCGGGGGGTTACGAGCAGTACTTC. Translation gives CASSQGLAGGYEQYF.

V usage is TRBV6-1 and J usage is TRBJ1-2; no firm D call. This CDR3 comprises 13 residues. V lost 2 bases, J lost 8 bases, and 12 bases lay in between. Germline assignment: CDR1 MNHNS and CDR2 SASEGT. CDR3 sequence reads: CASSETREQGYTF. The DNA of the CDR3 is TGTGCCAGCAGTGAAACGAGGGAACAAGGCTACACCTTC.

The chain uses TRBV30 and TRBJ1-2; TRBD1 agrees at 7 bases. V lost 7 bases, J lost 1 base, and 6 bases stayed unmatched. Germline CDR1 reads GTSNPN; CDR2 reads SVGIG (reference sequence). The CDR3 runs 13 residues. CDR3 coding DNA: TGTGCCTTCAGAGGACAGGATAACTATGGCTACACCTTC. This encodes CAFRGQDNYGYTF. Filled out from reference TRBV30 and TRBJ1-2, the complete variable domain reads SQTIHQWPATLVQPVGSPLSLECTVEGTSNPNLYWYRQAAGRGLQLLFYSVGIGQISSEVPQNLSASRPQDRQFILSSKKLLLSDSGFYLCAFRGQDNYGYTFGSGTRLTVV.

The chain employs TRBV5-6 and TRBJ2-7, with a possible D match to TRBD2 (7 bases). This CDR3 spans 17 amino acids. Germline assignment: CDR1 SGHDT and CDR2 YYEEEE. V dropped 2 bases and J dropped 0 bases, with 18 bases sitting between them. CDR3 sequence reads: CASSFGIRGAFSYEQYF. Here the CDR3 DNA reads TGTGCCAGCAGCTTCGGCATTCGGGGGGCCTTCTCCTACGAGCAGTACTTC.

This chain connects TRBV4-2 to TRBJ1-3; no reliable D call. Germline V gene lookup returns CDR1 LGHNA and CDR2 YNFKEQ. Trimming took off 0 bases at V and 3 bases at J, with 6 bases between the two ends. The CDR3 sequence is 14 residues long. The CDR3 protein is CASSQDPVGNTIYF. CDR3 in DNA: TGTGCCAGCAGCCAAGATCCGGTTGGAAACACCATATATTTT.

The genes are TRBV4-2 and TRBJ2-1; 16 bases are shared with TRBD2. Trimming at V came to 5 bases and at J to 9 bases, leaving 16 bases not matched to a gene. The CDR3 runs to 19 residues. From germline, CDR1 is LGHNA and CDR2 YNFKEQ. DNA of the CDR3: TGTGCCAGCAGCATGGGGACTAGCGGGGGGGCCATCGTCAGTGTTGAGCAGTTCTTC. Amino acid sequence: CASSMGTSGGAIVSVEQFF.

The chain combines TRBV9 with TRBJ1-1; D not resolved. The ends were cut back, 0 bases at V and 2 bases at J, with 11 bases in the middle. This CDR3 contains 15 residues. Germline CDR1 reads SGDLS; CDR2 reads YYNGEE. The DNA for the CDR3 is TGTGCCAGCAGCGTAGTAGACACCCTTAACACTGAAGCTTTCTTT. Amino acids: CASSVVDTLNTEAFF.